This TCR beta chain emerged from a study of blood T cell repertoires in COVID-19. The germline V and J ends were trimmed by 0 bases and 4 bases, with 9 bases remaining between them. The germline V gene encodes CDR1 MNHEY and CDR2 SVGAGI. This CDR3 comprises 14 residues. The assay was immunoSEQ multiplex PCR, and TCRdb's table has in-frame clones only and misses some. This table holds tens of thousands of clones, about 87% found once. Material: peripheral blood. The receptor was derived from a human donor in a cohort sampled during active COVID-19. V and J are TRBV6-5 and TRBJ1-1; D is perhaps TRBD1 (5 bases). The CDR3 sequence is CASSYSGQGTEAFF. In DNA form, the CDR3 reads TGTGCCAGCAGTTACTCTGGGCAGGGCACTGAAGCTTTCTTT.